Shown below are 32 T cell receptor beta chains from a single sample sequenced in a study of blood T cell repertoires in COVID-19. TCRdb's table, derived via immunoSEQ multiplex PCR, lists solely in-frame clones and lacks some. The profile shows approximately 380,000 clones, 85% of them singletons. Sequencing used peripheral blood. The receptors stem from a woman aged 18-30 years with acute or convalescent COVID-19.

The CDR3 DNA reads as TGTGCCAGCAGCTTGGAGGGGACAGGGGGCGCTCCAGATGGCTACACCTTC. Translated, it gives CASSLEGTGGAPDGYTF. V usage is TRBV5-6 and J usage is TRBJ1-2, with 12 bases lining up with TRBD1. CDR1 SGHDT and CDR2 YYEEEE come from the germline V gene. The ends lost 0 bases at V and 6 bases at J; junction bases unmatched: 9. CDR3 size: 17 residues.

The rearrangement uses TRBV4-1 and TRBJ2-7; the match to TRBD1 covers 11 bases. V shed 5 bases, J shed 2 bases, and the junction held 5 bases outside the gene matches. Germline V gene data show CDR1 as MGHRA and CDR2 as YSYEKL. CDR3 length: 15 residues. The CDR3 region is CASSEGQGGPYEQYF. The CDR3 nucleotides read TGCGCCAGCAGCGAGGGACAGGGGGGGCCCTACGAGCAGTACTTC.

The rearrangement uses TRBV10-2 and TRBJ1-4, with a possible D match to TRBD1 (5 bases). Germline CDR1 WSHSY, CDR2 SAAADI. The CDR3 is made up of 14 amino acids. V was clipped by 2 bases and J by 10 bases, with 14 bases between them. The CDR3 reads CASSEGWGDGKLFF. DNA for the CDR3: TGCGCCAGCAGTGAGGGGTGGGGGGATGGAAAACTGTTTTTT.

The chain has TRBV28 and TRBJ2-1; possible D gene TRBD2, 6 bases. Per the germline V gene, CDR1 is MDHEN and CDR2 is SYDVKM. CDR3 size: 15 residues. Trimming left V 3 bases short and J 3 bases short, with 12 bases between. The CDR3 DNA reads TGTGCCAGCAGTTTCGGACTACCCTTCTACAATGAGCAGTTCTTC. It encodes CASSFGLPFYNEQFF.

The chain employs TRBV19 and TRBJ2-3, with 7 bases fitting TRBD2. This CDR3 spans 13 amino acids. CDR1 and CDR2 (germline): LNHDA, SQIVND (reference sequence). V was pared by 5 bases and J by 4 bases, with 3 bases of the junction left unmatched. As DNA, the CDR3 is TGTGCCAGTAGTCGGGAGGCCCCAGATACGCAGTATTTT. This gives the protein CASSREAPDTQYF.

This chain uses TRBV7-2 with TRBJ2-1, with 10 bases identical to TRBD2. CDR1 is SGHTA and CDR2 is FQGNSA in the germline V gene. The CDR3 extends over 15 amino acids. The ends lost 3 bases at V and 9 bases at J; junction bases unmatched: 8. The chain's CDR3 is CASSLQRGGSIEQFF. For the CDR3, the DNA is TGTGCCAGCAGCTTGCAGCGGGGGGGCAGCATTGAGCAGTTCTTC.

The gene calls are TRBV9 and TRBJ1-1; 8 positions agree with TRBD1. This CDR3 spans 15 amino acids. The V segment lost 3 bases and the J segment 3 bases; nucleotides outside the gene matches: 7. CDR1 and CDR2 (germline): SGDLS, YYNGEE. CDR3 sequence reads: CASSARQGSYTEAFF. The CDR3 coding sequence is TGTGCCAGCAGCGCGCGACAGGGGTCGTACACTGAAGCTTTCTTT.

The rearrangement links TRBV9 to TRBJ1-2; 8 positions match TRBD1. The CDR3 extends over 15 amino acids. The ends lost 2 bases at V and 7 bases at J; junction bases unmatched: 10. Germline values: CDR1 SGDLS, CDR2 YYNGEE. The DNA of the CDR3 is TGTGCCAGCAGCGTTTCTTCAGGACAGGGCGCTGGCTACACCTTC. This sequence encodes CASSVSSGQGAGYTF.

The V call is TRBV9, the J call TRBJ1-2, with 8 bases aligning to TRBD1. V was pared by 3 bases and J by 3 bases, with 4 bases of the junction left unmatched. The CDR3 runs 14 residues. CDR1 SGDLS and CDR2 YYNGEE come from the germline V gene. The chain's CDR3 is CASSGETGDYGYTF. For the CDR3, the DNA is TGTGCCAGCAGCGGAGAGACAGGGGACTATGGCTACACCTTC. Full variable domain (outside the CDR3, taken from reference TRBV9 and TRBJ1-2): DSGVTQTPKHLITATGQRVTLRCSPRSGDLSVYWYQQSLDQGLQFLIQYYNGEERAKGNILERFSAQQFPDLHSELNLSSLELGDSALYFCASSGETGDYGYTFGSGTRLTVV.

V and J are TRBV19 and TRBJ1-3; D call uncertain. This CDR3 is 16 amino acids long. The V and J ends lost 6 bases and 4 bases respectively, with 19 bases between them. Germline loops: CDR1 LNHDA, CDR2 SQIVND (reference sequence). CDR3 residues: CASRRPTNPGGNTIYF. The CDR3 region has the DNA TGTGCCAGTAGACGCCCTACAAACCCGGGAGGAAACACCATATATTTT.

The CDR3 sequence is CASSIGTGNNEQFF. CDR3 sequence (DNA): TGTGCCAGTAGTATCGGGACAGGTAACAATGAGCAGTTCTTC. The rearrangement joins TRBV19 to TRBJ2-1; 8 bases line up with TRBD1. With V trimmed by 3 bases and J by 5 bases, 3 bases remained unmatched. CDR3 length: 14 residues. Germline V gives CDR1 LNHDA, CDR2 SQIVND (reference sequence).

As regards this clone: The junction shows a germline mismatch at one end, possibly a read error. The chain has TRBV6-5 and TRBJ2-7; 8 bases map to TRBD2. This CDR3 region has 13 residues. The V gene's germline CDR1 is MNHEY and CDR2 SVGAGI. The DNA of the CDR3 is TGTGCCAGCAGTTACAGGTCGGCTAGCGGGCGCGTATTC. Protein: CASSYRSASGRVF.

This clone turned up a few times. V is TRBV11-2 and J is TRBJ1-5, with 9 bases that match TRBD1. The CDR3 sequence is 14 residues long. V shed 4 bases and J 6 bases; nucleotides not matched to a gene: 4. Germline CDR1 is SGHAT and CDR2 is FQNNGV. The CDR3 sequence is CASSSGQGFQPQHF. Written as DNA, the CDR3 is TGTGCCAGCAGCTCTGGACAGGGGTTTCAGCCCCAGCATTTT.

This clone showed up just once. The chain is built from TRBV28 and TRBJ1-1; D ambiguous. The germline gives CDR1 MDHEN, CDR2 SYDVKM. Trimming removed 6 bases at V and 7 bases at J, with 9 bases between. The CDR3 runs to 11 residues. Here the CDR3 reads CASSKTVEAFF. The CDR3 DNA follows: TGTGCCAGCAGCAAAACAGTTGAAGCTTTCTTT.

The CDR3 region has the DNA TGTGCCAGCAGTGAAGGGACAGGGTACCTCGATGAGCAGTTCTTC. Its protein is CASSEGTGYLDEQFF. This chain connects TRBV6-1 to TRBJ2-1; the match to TRBD1 covers 8 bases. The CDR3 is 15 amino acids. CDR1 and CDR2 (germline): MNHNS, SASEGT. V dropped 1 base and J dropped 8; count of bases not matched to a gene: 7.

The J gene is TRBJ1-4, the V gene TRBV5-1, with 8 nucleotides matching TRBD1. The trim removed 5 bases at V and 5 bases at J, leaving 5 bases unmatched. Germline lookup yields CDR1 SGHRS and CDR2 YFSETQ. This CDR3 spans 14 amino acids. CDR3 sequence: CASRPQGGNEKLFF. The CDR3 coding sequence is TGCGCCAGCAGACCACAGGGGGGAAATGAAAAACTGTTTTTT.

This chain links TRBV7-9 with TRBJ2-5; D is possibly TRBD1 (6 bases). The V gene lost 5 bases and the J gene lost 5 bases, with 21 bases spanning the gap. The CDR3 has 16 amino acids. Germline CDR1 and CDR2: SEHNR and FQNEAQ (reference sequence). The CDR3 sequence: CASSRSSGTQPETQYF. CDR3 nucleotides: TGTGCCAGCAGCAGAAGCTCCGGGACACAGCCGGAGACCCAGTACTTC.

The V and J genes are TRBV27 and TRBJ1-2; no firm D call. The germline gives CDR1 MNHEY, CDR2 SMNVEV (reference sequence). The CDR3 runs 14 residues. Trimming left V 5 bases short and J 6 bases short, with 16 bases between. CDR3 coding DNA: TGTGCCAGCAGTCCCATCCGCGGAAGGAATGGCTACACCTTC. Residues: CASSPIRGRNGYTF.

This clone was counted once. This sequence joins TRBV5-1 and TRBJ2-5, with TRBD2 matching 12 bases. Germline V gene lookup returns CDR1 SGHRS and CDR2 YFSETQ. Trimming removed 4 bases from V and 5 bases from J; junction bases left unmatched: 3. This CDR3 comprises 14 residues. The CDR3 coding sequence is TGCGCCAGCAGCCTGACTAGCGGGAGTGAGACCCAGTACTTC. Protein sequence: CASSLTSGSETQYF.

The gene calls are TRBV9 and TRBJ1-1; no definite D call. The CDR3 covers 13 residues. Trimming removed 0 bases from V and 8 bases from J, with 11 bases in between. CDR1 and CDR2 (germline): SGDLS, YYNGEE. Here the CDR3 reads CASSVEPFKEAFF. For the CDR3, the DNA is TGTGCCAGCAGCGTAGAGCCCTTCAAGGAAGCTTTCTTT.

V and J are TRBV11-2 and TRBJ2-1; D gene unclear. Deletions cut 2 bases from V and 8 bases from J, with 13 bases between. The CDR3 runs to 14 residues. CDR1 is SGHAT and CDR2 is FQNNGV in the germline V gene. DNA for the CDR3: TGTGCCAGCAGCTTACCTATGAGTATGGATGAGCAGTTCTTC. It codes for CASSLPMSMDEQFF.

The chain couples TRBV11-2 to TRBJ1-2; D uncertain. In germline, CDR1 is SGHAT, CDR2 FQNNGV. This CDR3 has 14 residues. V was trimmed by 0 bases and J by 4 bases, leaving 9 bases between them. CDR3 coding DNA: TGTGCCAGCAGCTTAGATACGGTACCCTATGGCTACACCTTC. Translating gives CASSLDTVPYGYTF.

This clone was seen a handful of times. The chain joins TRBV4-1 to TRBJ2-7; D unclear. Trimming stripped 0 bases from V and 3 bases from J, with 12 bases between. In germline, CDR1 is MGHRA, CDR2 YSYEKL. The CDR3 is made up of 15 amino acids. The CDR3 DNA is TGCGCCAGCAGCCAAGATCTAGGCGGTGGCTACGAGCAGTACTTC. This translates into CASSQDLGGGYEQYF.

V and J are TRBV27 and TRBJ2-7, with no clear D. CDR1 MNHEY and CDR2 SMNVEV come from the germline V gene (reference sequence). The V gene lost 4 bases and the J gene lost 3 bases, with 13 bases spanning the gap. The CDR3 sequence is 14 residues long. The CDR3 loop reads CASSSTPTDYEQYF. CDR3 nucleotide sequence: TGTGCCAGCAGTTCTACACCAACAGACTACGAGCAGTACTTC.

For this clone: A read error is possible here, since a much larger clone lies one base away. Different DNA sequences within this sample yield the same CDR3. The chain carries TRBV24-1 and TRBJ2-1; TRBD1 agrees at 8 bases. Germline loops: CDR1 KGHDR, CDR2 SFDVKD. CDR3 size: 15 residues. The J segment lost 2 bases and the V segment lost 3 bases, leaving 2 bases of the junction unmatched. As DNA, the CDR3 is TGTGCCACCAGTGATCAGACAGGGGCCTACAATGAGCAGTTCTTC. This codes for CATSDQTGAYNEQFF.

The V call is TRBV14, the J call TRBJ2-1, with D perhaps TRBD2 (6 bases). Germline CDR1 is SGHDN and CDR2 is FVKESK. Trimming removed 1 base at V and 2 bases at J, with 12 bases between. This CDR3 spans 16 amino acids. The CDR3 loop is CASSQAPGATYNEQFF. The CDR3 DNA sequence: TGTGCCAGCAGCCAAGCCCCGGGAGCCACCTACAATGAGCAGTTCTTC.

The rearrangement uses TRBV11-2 and TRBJ1-3; tentative D call: TRBD1 (5 bases). V was clipped by 4 bases and J by 3 bases, with 13 bases between them. This CDR3 contains 15 residues. Germline V gene sequence: CDR1 SGHAT, CDR2 FQNNGV. CDR3 DNA sequence: TGTGCCAGCAGCTCTCAGGGTTTAAATGGAAACACCATATATTTT. It is translated as CASSSQGLNGNTIYF.

This chain uses TRBV2 with TRBJ1-1; 7 bases agree with TRBD1. This CDR3 is 16 amino acids long. After removal of 2 bases from V and 0 bases from J, the junction contained 6 bases not matched to a gene. In germline, CDR1 is SNHLY, CDR2 FYNNEI. The CDR3 nucleotides read TGTGCCAGCAGTGAAAGGGGGCCGGAACTGAACACTGAAGCTTTCTTT. Translated: CASSERGPELNTEAFF.

In DNA, the CDR3 is TGTGCCAGCAGCTGGGACAGGGTTAATGAGCAGTTCTTC. Its protein is CASSWDRVNEQFF. The V gene is TRBV6-5, the J gene TRBJ2-1, with 9 bases that match TRBD1. Germline lookup yields CDR1 MNHEY and CDR2 SVGAGI. With 6 bases clipped from V and 7 bases from J, the junction kept 4 bases outside the gene matches. The CDR3 length is 13 residues.

V usage is TRBV28 and J usage is TRBJ1-6; D ambiguous. V was cut by 8 bases and J by 7 bases, with 15 bases left in between. The germline CDR1 and CDR2 sequences are MDHEN and SYDVKM. CDR3 length: 14 residues. As DNA, the CDR3 is TGTGCCAGCTTAGCGGGGTTGGGAAATTCACCCCTCCACTTT. The encoded protein is CASLAGLGNSPLHF. The complete variable domain, with remaining parts taken from reference TRBV28 and TRBJ1-6, reads DVKVTQSSRYLVKRTGEKVFLECVQDMDHENMFWYRQDPGLGLRLIYFSYDVKMKEKGDIPEGYSVSREKKERFSLILESASTNQTSMYLCASLAGLGNSPLHFGNGTRLTVT.

The chain combines TRBV9 with TRBJ2-5; 11 bases line up with TRBD2. Per germline, CDR1 SGDLS and CDR2 YYNGEE. J gave up 4 bases and V 0 bases, and 5 bases lay outside the gene matches. The CDR3 runs to 16 residues. This chain's CDR3 is CASSVEGSGRAETQYF. The CDR3 nucleotides read TGTGCCAGCAGCGTAGAGGGTAGCGGGAGGGCAGAGACCCAGTACTTC. The full variable domain, its missing parts supplied by reference TRBV9 and TRBJ2-5, is DSGVTQTPKHLITATGQRVTLRCSPRSGDLSVYWYQQSLDQGLQFLIQYYNGEERAKGNILERFSAQQFPDLHSELNLSSLELGDSALYFCASSVEGSGRAETQYFGPGTRLLVL.

There are a few counts of this clone. The chain carries TRBV11-2 and TRBJ2-7; TRBD2 agrees at 7 bases. V trimming: 5 bases; J trimming: 5 bases; junction bases outside the gene matches: 12. There are 15 residues in the CDR3. Per the germline V gene, CDR1 is SGHAT and CDR2 is FQNNGV. The CDR3 sequence is CASSPRALGGDEQYF. CDR3 nucleotides: TGTGCCAGCAGCCCCCGGGCCCTGGGGGGGGACGAGCAGTACTTC.